These T cell receptor beta chains were read from a single sample in a study of blood T cell repertoires in COVID-19. Repertoires were generated with immunoSEQ multiplex PCR, while TCRdb's copy carries only in-frame clones and drops some. Of 300,000 to 400,000 clones listed, around 86% were seen once; the top ten hold about 4.2%. The sequenced material came from PBMCs or T cells enriched from blood (not recorded which). Receptors were obtained from a woman in her thirties or forties with acute COVID-19. The CDR3 runs from the conserved cysteine through the conserved F or W. D genes are given only for firm matches. Only part of the rows carry a size: once, few, many, or a class if the clone is expanded.

d_call	j_call	v_call	clone_size	cdr3_length	cdr3_nt	cdr3_aa
.	TRBJ2-3	TRBV5-1	.	15	TGCGCCAGCAGCTTATCGGGACTTGTCACAGATACGCAGTATTTT	CASSLSGLVTDTQYF
.	TRBJ1-2	TRBV15	.	13	TGTGCCACCAGCAGAGATCGGGAATATGGCTACACCTTC	CATSRDREYGYTF
.	TRBJ2-5	TRBV7-9	.	17	TGTGCCAGCAGCTTACTAAGTTGGGACAACTACCAAGAGACCCAGTACTTC	CASSLLSWDNYQETQYF
.	TRBJ1-2	TRBV16	.	12	TGTGCCAGCAGCCAATCTCGTTATGGCTACACCTTC	CASSQSRYGYTF
.	TRBJ2-7	TRBV6-5	.	15	TGTGCCAGCATCCCGGGGGACGGGAGCTCCTACGAGCAGTACTTC	CASIPGDGSSYEQYF
.	TRBJ1-3	TRBV5-6	once	17	TGTGCCAGCAGCTTGGCGTTGGCTGGGGGGTCAGGAAACACCATATATTTT	CASSLALAGGSGNTIYF
TRBD1	TRBJ1-2	TRBV4-1	once	14	TGCGCCAGCAGCCCGAGACGGACAGGGGATGGCTACACCTTC	CASSPRRTGDGYTF
TRBD1	TRBJ1-2	TRBV5-1	.	14	TGCGCCAGCAGCCCGGGACAGGTCAACTATGGCTACACCTTC	CASSPGQVNYGYTF
.	TRBJ1-1	TRBV19	.	14	TGTGCCAGTAGTATAAACGCGGGGGGCCCTGAAGCTTTCTTT	CASSINAGGPEAFF
.	TRBJ2-5	TRBV5-1	.	15	TGCGCCAGCAGCGGGGGGCTAGCGGTACAAGAGACCCAGTACTTC	CASSGGLAVQETQYF
.	TRBJ1-2	TRBV19	.	17	TGTGCCAGTATCCAGGGGCAGGGTACCACGAAGGGCTATGGCTACACCTTC	CASIQGQGTTKGYGYTF
.	TRBJ1-6	TRBV10-3	.	15	TGTGCCATCAGCCGGGACACCAATTATAATTCACCCCTCCACTTT	CAISRDTNYNSPLHF
.	TRBJ1-2	TRBV18	.	14	TGTGCCAGCTCTCCCCAAACAGCTCTCTATGGCTACACCTTC	CASSPQTALYGYTF
.	TRBJ1-1	TRBV2	.	13	TGTGCCAGCAGTGTCCGGGAGGGGGTCCAAGCTTTCTTT	CASSVREGVQAFF
TRBD1	TRBJ1-3	TRBV19	.	14	TGTGCCAGCGGGGGACAGGGGTATGGAAACACCATATATTTT	CASGGQGYGNTIYF
TRBD2	TRBJ2-1	TRBV7-8	.	17	TGTGCCAGCAGCTTGGGCCTACTAGCGGGAGGGAGAAATGAGCAGTTCTTC	CASSLGLLAGGRNEQFF
.	TRBJ2-3	TRBV18	.	17	TGTGCCAGCTCACCAATTTTGCCTGGAGGATCCGGAGATACGCAGTATTTT	CASSPILPGGSGDTQYF
.	TRBJ1-2	TRBV19	.	11	TGTGCCAGTAGTACCTCCAACAGGGCCACCTTC	CASSTSNRATF
TRBD1	TRBJ2-1	TRBV27	.	15	TGTGCCAGCAGTTTAAGGGACAGGGGTAGCAATGAGCAGTTCTTC	CASSLRDRGSNEQFF
.	TRBJ1-3	TRBV4-1	few	17	TGCGCCAGCAGCCAAGTACCTAGTGGTACGGCTGGAAACACCATATATTTT	CASSQVPSGTAGNTIYF
TRBD1	TRBJ2-7	TRBV3-1/TRBV3-2	.	14	TGTGCCAGCAGCCAAACAGGGGGCTCCTACGAGCAGTACTTC	CASSQTGGSYEQYF
.	TRBJ1-5	TRBV28	.	15	TGTGCCAGCAGGCTCCCCCGGGGGAAGGGTCAGCCCCAGCATTTT	CASRLPRGKGQPQHF
.	TRBJ2-5	TRBV6-5	.	13	TGTGCCAGCGGCGGCAGGGGTTGGGAGACCCAGTACTTC	CASGGRGWETQYF
.	TRBJ2-5	TRBV11-1	once	13	TGTGCCAGCAGCTCAAGTGTACGGGAGACCCAGTACTTC	CASSSSVRETQYF
.	TRBJ2-3	TRBV28	.	16	TGTGCCAGCAGTGTCCCGGGACTTACACTCACAGATACGCAGTATTTT	CASSVPGLTLTDTQYF
TRBD1	TRBJ1-4	TRBV28	.	15	TGTGCCAGCAGTTTAGCGGGGACAGGGGATGAAAAACTGTTTTTT	CASSLAGTGDEKLFF
TRBD1	TRBJ2-2	TRBV5-4	.	14	TGTGCCAGCAGCCTAGACAGGGACACCGGGGAGCTGTTTTTT	CASSLDRDTGELFF
TRBD2	TRBJ2-7	TRBV7-9	.	13	TGTGCCAGCAGCGGGAGGACTAGCGGCTTTACGTACTTC	CASSGRTSGFTYF
.	TRBJ1-5	TRBV6-5	once	13	TGTGCCAGCAGTTACTCGAGGGATCAGCCCCAGCATTTT	CASSYSRDQPQHF
.	TRBJ1-4	TRBV7-6	.	15	TGTGCCAGCAGCGAAGACAGTGCAACTAATGAAAAACTGTTTTTT	CASSEDSATNEKLFF
TRBD2	TRBJ2-5	TRBV4-3	.	16	TGCGCCAGCAGCCCCTCGATCCTCACTAGCGGGGAGACCCAGTACTTC	CASSPSILTSGETQYF
.	TRBJ2-6	TRBV28	.	21	TGTGCCAGCAGTTTATGGTTAGTGGGTAGGAGACAGGCGATTGGGGCCAACGTCCTGACTTTC	CASSLWLVGRRQAIGANVLTF
TRBD1	TRBJ2-7	TRBV6-5	.	15	TGTGCCAGCAGCCCGGTCGGGGGACAGGGCCACGAGCAGTACTTC	CASSPVGGQGHEQYF
.	TRBJ2-1	TRBV5-1	few	15	TGCGCCAGCAGCTTGGGTCGGGGCCCGGGAGATGAGCAGTTCTTC	CASSLGRGPGDEQFF
.	TRBJ1-1	TRBV5-6	.	14	TGTGCCACTCAAGTCCGGGGGTTCAACACTGAAGCTTTCTTT	CATQVRGFNTEAFF
.	TRBJ2-5	TRBV18	.	14	TGTGCCAGCTCACCCTTAAGTGGTAGAGAGACCCAGTACTTC	CASSPLSGRETQYF
TRBD1	TRBJ1-1	TRBV7-9	.	19	TGTGCCAGCAGCCGACGGCGCCACGGGACAGGGGTTTTAGGCACTGAAGCTTTCTTT	CASSRRRHGTGVLGTEAFF
.	TRBJ1-2	TRBV10-3	.	17	TGTGCCATCAGTGACCAGGCAGGGCGGCCTACTAACTATGGCTACACCTTC	CAISDQAGRPTNYGYTF
.	TRBJ2-5	TRBV11-2	.	13	TGTGCCAGCAGCCCAGGGTTGCAAGAGACCCAGTACTTC	CASSPGLQETQYF